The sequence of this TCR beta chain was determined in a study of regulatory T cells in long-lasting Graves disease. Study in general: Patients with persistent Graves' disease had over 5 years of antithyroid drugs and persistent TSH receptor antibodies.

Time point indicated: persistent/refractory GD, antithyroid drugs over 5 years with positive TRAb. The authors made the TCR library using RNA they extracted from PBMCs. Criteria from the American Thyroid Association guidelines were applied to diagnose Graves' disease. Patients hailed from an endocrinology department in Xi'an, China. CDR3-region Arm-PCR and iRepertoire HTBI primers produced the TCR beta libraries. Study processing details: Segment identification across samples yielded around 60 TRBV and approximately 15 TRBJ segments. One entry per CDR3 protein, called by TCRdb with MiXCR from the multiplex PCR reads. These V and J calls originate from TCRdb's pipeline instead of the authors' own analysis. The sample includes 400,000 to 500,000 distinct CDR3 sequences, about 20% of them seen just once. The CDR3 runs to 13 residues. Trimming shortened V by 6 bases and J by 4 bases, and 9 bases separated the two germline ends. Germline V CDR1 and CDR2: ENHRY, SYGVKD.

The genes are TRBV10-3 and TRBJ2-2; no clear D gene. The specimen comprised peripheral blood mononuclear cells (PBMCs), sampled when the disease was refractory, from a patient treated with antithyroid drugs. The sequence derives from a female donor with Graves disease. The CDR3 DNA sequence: TGTGCCATCAGCGAAGCACTCACCGGGGAGCTGTTTTTT. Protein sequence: CAISEALTGELFF.